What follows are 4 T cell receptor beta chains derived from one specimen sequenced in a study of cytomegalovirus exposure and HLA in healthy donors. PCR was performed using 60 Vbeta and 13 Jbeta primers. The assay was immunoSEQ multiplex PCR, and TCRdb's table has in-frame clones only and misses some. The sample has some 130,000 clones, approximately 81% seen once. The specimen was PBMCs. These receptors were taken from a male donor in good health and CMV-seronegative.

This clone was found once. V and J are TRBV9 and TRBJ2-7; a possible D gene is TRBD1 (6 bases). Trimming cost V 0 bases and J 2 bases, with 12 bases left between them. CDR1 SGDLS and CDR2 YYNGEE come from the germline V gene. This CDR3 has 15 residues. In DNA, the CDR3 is TGTGCCAGCAGCGTAGCTACAGGGACCACCTACGAGCAGTACTTC. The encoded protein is CASSVATGTTYEQYF.

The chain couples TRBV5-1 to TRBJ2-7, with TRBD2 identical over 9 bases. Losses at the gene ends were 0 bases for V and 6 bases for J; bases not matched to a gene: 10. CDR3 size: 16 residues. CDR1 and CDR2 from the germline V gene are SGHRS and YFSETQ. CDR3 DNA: TGCGCCAGCAGCTTGGGTCTTGGTAGCGGGAGTGGCGAGCAGTACTTC. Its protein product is CASSLGLGSGSGEQYF.

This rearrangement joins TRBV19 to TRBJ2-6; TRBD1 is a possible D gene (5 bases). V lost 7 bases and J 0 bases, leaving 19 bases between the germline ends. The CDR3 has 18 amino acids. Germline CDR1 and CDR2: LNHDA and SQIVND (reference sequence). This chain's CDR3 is CASTDPETVFSGANVLTF. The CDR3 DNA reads TGTGCCAGTACCGATCCCGAGACAGTCTTCTCTGGGGCCAACGTCCTGACTTTC.

For the CDR3, the DNA is TGTGCCAGCAGTCCAAGACTAGGGGTTTTCTACGAGCAGTACTTC. Residues: CASSPRLGVFYEQYF. The chain joins TRBV6-5 to TRBJ2-7, with D perhaps TRBD2 (6 bases). Trimming stripped 5 bases from V and 3 bases from J, with 17 bases between. Germline CDR1 is MNHEY and CDR2 is SVGAGI. The CDR3 length is 15 residues.